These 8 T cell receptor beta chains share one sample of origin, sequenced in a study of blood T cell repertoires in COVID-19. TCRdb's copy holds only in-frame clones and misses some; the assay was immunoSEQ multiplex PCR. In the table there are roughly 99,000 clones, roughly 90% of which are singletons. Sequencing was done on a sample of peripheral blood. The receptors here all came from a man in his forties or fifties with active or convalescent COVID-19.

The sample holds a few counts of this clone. The CDR3 loop is CASLSGGYGYTF. The CDR3 nucleotides read TGTGCCAGCCTGTCGGGGGGCTATGGCTACACCTTC. The chain uses TRBV5-4 and TRBJ1-2; TRBD1 is a possible D gene (5 bases). CDR1 SGHNT and CDR2 YYREEE come from the germline V gene (reference sequence). Trimming left V 7 bases short and J 4 bases short, with 11 bases between. This CDR3 contains 12 residues.

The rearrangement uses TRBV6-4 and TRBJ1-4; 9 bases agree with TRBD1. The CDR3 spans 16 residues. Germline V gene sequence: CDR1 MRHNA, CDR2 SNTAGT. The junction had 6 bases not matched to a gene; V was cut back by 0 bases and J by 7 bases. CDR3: CASSDSATGGSEKLFF. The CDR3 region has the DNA TGTGCCAGCAGTGACTCTGCGACAGGGGGGAGTGAAAAACTGTTTTTT.

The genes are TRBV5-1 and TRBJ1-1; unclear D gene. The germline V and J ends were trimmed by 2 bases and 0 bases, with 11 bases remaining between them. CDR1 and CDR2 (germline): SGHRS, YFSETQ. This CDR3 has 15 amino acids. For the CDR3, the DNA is TGCGCCAGCAGCTTTATGGCCACCTTGAACACTGAAGCTTTCTTT. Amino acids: CASSFMATLNTEAFF. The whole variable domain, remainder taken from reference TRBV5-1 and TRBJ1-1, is KAGVTQTPRYLIKTRGQQVTLSCSPISGHRSVSWYQQTPGQGLQFLFEYFSETQRNKGNFPGRFSGRQFSNSRSEMNVSTLELGDSALYLCASSFMATLNTEAFFGQGTRLTVV.

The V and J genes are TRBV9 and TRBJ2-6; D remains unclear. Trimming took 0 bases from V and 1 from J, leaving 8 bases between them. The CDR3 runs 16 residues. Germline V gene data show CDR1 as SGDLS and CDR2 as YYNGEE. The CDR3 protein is CASSVARSSGANVLTF. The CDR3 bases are TGTGCCAGCAGCGTAGCCCGGAGTTCTGGGGCCAACGTCCTGACTTTC.

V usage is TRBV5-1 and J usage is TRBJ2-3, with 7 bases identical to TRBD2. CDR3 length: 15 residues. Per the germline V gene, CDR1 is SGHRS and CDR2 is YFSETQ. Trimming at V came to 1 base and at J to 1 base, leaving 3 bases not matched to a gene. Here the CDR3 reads CASSLRLAGTDTQYF. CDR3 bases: TGCGCCAGCAGCTTGCGTCTAGCGGGCACAGATACGCAGTATTTT.

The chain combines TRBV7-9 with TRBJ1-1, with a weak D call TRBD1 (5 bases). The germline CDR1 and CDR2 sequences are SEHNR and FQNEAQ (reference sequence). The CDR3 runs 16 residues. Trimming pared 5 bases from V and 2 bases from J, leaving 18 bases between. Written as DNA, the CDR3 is TGTGCCAGCAGCGGACCGGAGGGGACGGGAAACACTGAAGCTTTCTTT. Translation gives CASSGPEGTGNTEAFF.

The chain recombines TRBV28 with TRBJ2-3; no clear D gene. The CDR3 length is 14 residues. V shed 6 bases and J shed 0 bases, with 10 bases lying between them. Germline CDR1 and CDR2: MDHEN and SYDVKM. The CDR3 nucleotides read TGTGCCAGCAGACCCGACGGGAGCACAGATACGCAGTATTTT. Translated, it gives CASRPDGSTDTQYF.

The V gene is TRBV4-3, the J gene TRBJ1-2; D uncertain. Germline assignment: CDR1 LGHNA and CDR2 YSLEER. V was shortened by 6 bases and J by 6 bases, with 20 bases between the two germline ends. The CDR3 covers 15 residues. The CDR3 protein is CASRITLGSSDGYTF. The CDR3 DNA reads TGCGCCAGCAGGATCACCCTAGGGAGTTCGGATGGCTACACCTTC.